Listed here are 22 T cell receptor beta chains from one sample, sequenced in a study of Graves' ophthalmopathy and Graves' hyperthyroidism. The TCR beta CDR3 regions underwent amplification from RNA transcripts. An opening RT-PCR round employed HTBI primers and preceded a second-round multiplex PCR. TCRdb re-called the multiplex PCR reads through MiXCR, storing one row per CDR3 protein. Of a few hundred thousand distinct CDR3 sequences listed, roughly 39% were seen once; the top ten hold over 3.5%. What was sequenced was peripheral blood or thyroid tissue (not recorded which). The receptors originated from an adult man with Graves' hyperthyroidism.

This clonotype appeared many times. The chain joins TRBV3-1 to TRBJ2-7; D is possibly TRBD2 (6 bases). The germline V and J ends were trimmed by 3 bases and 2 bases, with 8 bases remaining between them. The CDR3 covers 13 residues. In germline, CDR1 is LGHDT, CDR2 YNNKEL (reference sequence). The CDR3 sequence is CASSQGGPYEQYF. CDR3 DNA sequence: TGTGCCAGCAGCCAGGGGGGTCCCTACGAGCAGTACTTC.

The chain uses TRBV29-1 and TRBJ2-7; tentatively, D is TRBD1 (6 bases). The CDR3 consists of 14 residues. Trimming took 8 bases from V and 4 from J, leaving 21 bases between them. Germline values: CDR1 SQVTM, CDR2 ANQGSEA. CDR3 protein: CSQVLSPGQYEQYF. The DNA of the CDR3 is TGCAGCCAAGTCCTGAGTCCGGGACAATACGAGCAGTACTTC.

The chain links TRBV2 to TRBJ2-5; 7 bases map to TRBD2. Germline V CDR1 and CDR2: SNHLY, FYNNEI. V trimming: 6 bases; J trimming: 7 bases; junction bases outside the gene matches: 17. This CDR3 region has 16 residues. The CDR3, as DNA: TGTGCCAGCAGCCAAGATATAGGGACTACGGAAGGGACCCAGTACTTC. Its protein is CASSQDIGTTEGTQYF.

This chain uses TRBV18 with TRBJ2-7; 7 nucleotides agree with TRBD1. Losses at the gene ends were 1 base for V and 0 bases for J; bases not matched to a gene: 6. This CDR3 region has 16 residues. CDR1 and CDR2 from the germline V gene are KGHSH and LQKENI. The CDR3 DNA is TGTGCCAGCTCACCACTAGGGACAGCACTCTCCTACGAGCAGTACTTC. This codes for CASSPLGTALSYEQYF.

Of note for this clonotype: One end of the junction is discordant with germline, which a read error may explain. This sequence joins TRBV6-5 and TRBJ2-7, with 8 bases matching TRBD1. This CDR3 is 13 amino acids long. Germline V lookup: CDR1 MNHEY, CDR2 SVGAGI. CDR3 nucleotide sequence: TGTGCCTGCAGTGAGGACAGGGTCTACGAGCAGTACTTC. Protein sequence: CACSEDRVYEQYF.

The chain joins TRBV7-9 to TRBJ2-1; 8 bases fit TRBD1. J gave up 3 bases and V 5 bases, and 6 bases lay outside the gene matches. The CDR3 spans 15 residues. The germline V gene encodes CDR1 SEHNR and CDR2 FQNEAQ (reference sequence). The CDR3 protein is CASSVQGANYNEQFF. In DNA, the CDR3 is TGTGCCAGCAGCGTTCAGGGGGCGAACTACAATGAGCAGTTCTTC.

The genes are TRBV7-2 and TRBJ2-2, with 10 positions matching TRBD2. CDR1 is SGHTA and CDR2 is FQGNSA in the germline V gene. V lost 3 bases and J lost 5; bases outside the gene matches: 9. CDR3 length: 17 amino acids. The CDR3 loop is CASSFPSGAGGTGELFF. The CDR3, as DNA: TGTGCCAGCAGCTTCCCATCCGGAGCGGGGGGGACCGGGGAGCTGTTTTTT.

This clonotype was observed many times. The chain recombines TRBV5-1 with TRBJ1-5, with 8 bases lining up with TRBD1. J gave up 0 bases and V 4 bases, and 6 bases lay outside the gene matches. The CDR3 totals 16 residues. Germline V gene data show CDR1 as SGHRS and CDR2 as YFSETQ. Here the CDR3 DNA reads TGCGCCAGCAGCCCCGGGACAGGCAATAGCAATCAGCCCCAGCATTTT. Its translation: CASSPGTGNSNQPQHF.

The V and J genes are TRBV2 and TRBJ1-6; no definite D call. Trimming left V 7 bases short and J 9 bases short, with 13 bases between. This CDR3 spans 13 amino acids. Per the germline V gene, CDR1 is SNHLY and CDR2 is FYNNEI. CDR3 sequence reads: CASNRPGVSPLHF. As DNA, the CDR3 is TGTGCCAGCAACAGACCTGGGGTTTCACCCCTCCACTTT.

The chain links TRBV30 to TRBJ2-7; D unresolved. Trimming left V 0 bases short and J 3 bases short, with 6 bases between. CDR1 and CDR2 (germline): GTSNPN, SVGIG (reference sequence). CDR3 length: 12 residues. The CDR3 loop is CAWSVGIYEQYF. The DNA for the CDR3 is TGTGCCTGGAGTGTAGGGATCTACGAGCAGTACTTC.

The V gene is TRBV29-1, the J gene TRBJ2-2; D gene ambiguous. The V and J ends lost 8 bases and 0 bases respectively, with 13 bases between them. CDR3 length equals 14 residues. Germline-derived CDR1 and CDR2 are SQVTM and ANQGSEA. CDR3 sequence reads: CSISSLTNTGELFF. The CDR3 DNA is TGCAGCATTAGTAGCCTGACGAACACCGGGGAGCTGTTTTTT.

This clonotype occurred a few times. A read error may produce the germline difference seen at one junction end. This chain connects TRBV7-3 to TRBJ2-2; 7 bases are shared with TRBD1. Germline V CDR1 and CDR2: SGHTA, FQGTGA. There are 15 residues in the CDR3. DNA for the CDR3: TGTGCCAGCAGCTTTACACAGGGGAACGCCGGGGAGCTGTTTTTT. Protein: CASSFTQGNAGELFF.

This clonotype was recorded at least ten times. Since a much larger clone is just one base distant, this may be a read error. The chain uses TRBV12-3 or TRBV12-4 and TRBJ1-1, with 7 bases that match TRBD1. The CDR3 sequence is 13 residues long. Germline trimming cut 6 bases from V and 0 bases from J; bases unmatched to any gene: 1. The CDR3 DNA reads TGTGCCAGCAGCGACAGGGTGAACACTGAAGCTTTCTTT. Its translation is CASSDRVNTEAFF.

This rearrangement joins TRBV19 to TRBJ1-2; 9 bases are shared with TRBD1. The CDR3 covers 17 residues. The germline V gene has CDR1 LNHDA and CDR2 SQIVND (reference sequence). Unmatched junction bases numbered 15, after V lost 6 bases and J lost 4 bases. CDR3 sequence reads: CASSEENMDRGRYGYTF. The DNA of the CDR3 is TGTGCCAGTAGCGAGGAAAACATGGACAGGGGTCGCTATGGCTACACCTTC.

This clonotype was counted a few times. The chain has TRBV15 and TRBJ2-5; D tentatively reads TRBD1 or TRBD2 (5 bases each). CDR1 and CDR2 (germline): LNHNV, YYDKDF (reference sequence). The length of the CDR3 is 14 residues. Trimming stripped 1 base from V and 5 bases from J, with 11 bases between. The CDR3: CATSRAGTGETQYF. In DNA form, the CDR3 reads TGTGCCACCAGCAGAGCAGGGACCGGCGAGACCCAGTACTTC.

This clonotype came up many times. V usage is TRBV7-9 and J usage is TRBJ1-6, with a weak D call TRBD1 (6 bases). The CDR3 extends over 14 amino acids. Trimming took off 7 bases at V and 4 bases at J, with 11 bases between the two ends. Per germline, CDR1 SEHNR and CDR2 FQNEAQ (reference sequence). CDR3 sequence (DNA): TGTGCCAGCACTTCGGGACATTATAATTCACCCCTCCACTTT. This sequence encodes CASTSGHYNSPLHF.

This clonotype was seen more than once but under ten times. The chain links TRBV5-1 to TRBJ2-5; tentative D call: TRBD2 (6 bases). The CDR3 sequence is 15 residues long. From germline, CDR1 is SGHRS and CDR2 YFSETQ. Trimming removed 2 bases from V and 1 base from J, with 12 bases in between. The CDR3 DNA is TGCGCCAGCAGCTTATCGGGAGCGACCCAAGAGACCCAGTACTTC. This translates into CASSLSGATQETQYF.

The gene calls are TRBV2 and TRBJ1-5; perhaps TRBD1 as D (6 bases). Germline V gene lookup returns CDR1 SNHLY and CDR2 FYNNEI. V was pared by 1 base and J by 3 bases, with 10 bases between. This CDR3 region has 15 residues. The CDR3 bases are TGTGCCAGCAGTGAAGGGAGGGGGTCCAATCAGCCCCAGCATTTT. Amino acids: CASSEGRGSNQPQHF.

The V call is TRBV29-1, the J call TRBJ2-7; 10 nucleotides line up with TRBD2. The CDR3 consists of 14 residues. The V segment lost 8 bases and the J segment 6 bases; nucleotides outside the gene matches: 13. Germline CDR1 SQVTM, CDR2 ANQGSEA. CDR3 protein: CSLARIAGGGEQYF. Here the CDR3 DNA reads TGCAGCTTAGCGCGAATAGCGGGAGGTGGCGAGCAGTACTTC.

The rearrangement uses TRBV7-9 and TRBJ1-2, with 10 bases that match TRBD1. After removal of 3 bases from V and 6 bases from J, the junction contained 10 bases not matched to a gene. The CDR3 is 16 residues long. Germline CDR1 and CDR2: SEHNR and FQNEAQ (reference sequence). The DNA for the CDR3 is TGTGCCAGCAGCTTCGGAGCACCGGGACAGGGGAATGGCTACACCTTC. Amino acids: CASSFGAPGQGNGYTF.

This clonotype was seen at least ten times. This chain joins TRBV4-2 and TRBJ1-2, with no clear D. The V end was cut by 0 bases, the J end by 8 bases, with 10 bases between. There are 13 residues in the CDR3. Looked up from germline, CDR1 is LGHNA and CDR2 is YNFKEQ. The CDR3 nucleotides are TGTGCCAGCAGCCAAGACGATGCGGTCGGCTACACCTTC. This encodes CASSQDDAVGYTF.

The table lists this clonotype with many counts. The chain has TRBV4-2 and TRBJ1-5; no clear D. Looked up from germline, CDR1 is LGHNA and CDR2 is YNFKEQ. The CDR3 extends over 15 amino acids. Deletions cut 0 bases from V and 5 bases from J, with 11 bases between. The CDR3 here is CASSQDRQPHQPQHF. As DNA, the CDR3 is TGTGCCAGCAGCCAAGATAGGCAGCCCCATCAGCCCCAGCATTTT.